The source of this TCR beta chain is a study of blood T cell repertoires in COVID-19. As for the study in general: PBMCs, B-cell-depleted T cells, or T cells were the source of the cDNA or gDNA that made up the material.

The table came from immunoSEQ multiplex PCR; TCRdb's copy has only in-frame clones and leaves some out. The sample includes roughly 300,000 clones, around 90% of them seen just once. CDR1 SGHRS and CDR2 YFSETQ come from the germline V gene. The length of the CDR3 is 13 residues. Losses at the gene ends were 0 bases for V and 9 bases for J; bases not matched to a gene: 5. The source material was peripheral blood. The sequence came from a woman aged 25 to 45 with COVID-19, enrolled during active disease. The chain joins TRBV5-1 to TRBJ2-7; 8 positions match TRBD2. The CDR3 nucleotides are TGCGCCAGCAGCTTGGCCGGGGGGGCCGCGCAGTACTTC. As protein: CASSLAGGAAQYF.